A single count supports the clone carrying this T cell receptor beta chain. The target antigen is unknown. Approximately 10 milliliters of peripheral blood were drawn from each donor into EDTA-treated tubes. A sample-barcoded 5' primer and a J-beta primer mix were used in a second PCR of roughly 7 to 11 cycles. TCRdb re-called the 5' RACE reads with MiXCR, one entry per CDR3 protein. Of about 730,000 distinct CDR3 sequences in the sample, roughly 44% were seen once. The CDR3 covers 16 residues. The V gene end was trimmed by 1 base and the J gene end by 7 bases; junction bases not matched to a gene: 8. CDR1 is SGHAT, CDR2 FQNNGV, per germline. The data were taken from a study of blood T cells in healthy people across ages. Findings of the study overall: It was not known whether donors were CMV positive (a possible confounder of expanded clonotype changes). There was a strong correlation between TCR beta diversity and naive T cell percentage.

The material sequenced was blood. This clonotype originated in a woman aged 55-69 years in good health. The chain combines TRBV11-2 with TRBJ2-1; 9 nucleotides line up with TRBD2. The CDR3 region is CASSLVLAGSWNEQFF. In DNA form, the CDR3 reads TGTGCCAGCAGCTTAGTGCTAGCGGGATCTTGGAATGAGCAGTTCTTC. Full variable domain (outside the CDR3, taken from reference TRBV11-2 and TRBJ2-1): EAGVAQSPRYKIIEKRQSVAFWCNPISGHATLYWYQQILGQGPKLLIQFQNNGVVDDSQLPKDRFSAERLKGVDSTLKIQPAKLEDSAVYLCASSLVLAGSWNEQFFGPGTRLTVL.